The 16 T cell receptor beta chains reported below all come from one sample, sequenced in a study of CD4 T cells in relation to SARS-CoV-2 and coronaviruses. The antigens of these receptors remain unknown. Repertoires were generated with immunoSEQ multiplex PCR, while TCRdb's copy carries only in-frame clones and drops some. The sample shows more than 9,000 clones, around 83% of them seen only once. Before the COVID-19 pandemic, during about 2011-2019, CD4+ T cells were taken from unexposed donors. The cells were cultured for under 13 days before CD4+ T cells were isolated. Source material: CD4+ T cells from PBMCs, cultured in vitro. The origin of the receptors is a human donor in good health.

This sequence joins TRBV4-1 and TRBJ2-1; 7 positions agree with TRBD2. V trimming: 5 bases; J trimming: 8 bases; junction bases outside the gene matches: 18. The CDR3 has 17 amino acids. The V gene's germline CDR1 is MGHRA and CDR2 YSYEKL. CDR3 sequence (DNA): TGCGCCAGCAGCAGTCCCCGGGACTACCCACTACAAGATGAGCAGTTCTTC. The encoded protein is CASSSPRDYPLQDEQFF.

The V call is TRBV7-2, the J call TRBJ2-7; D may be TRBD1 or TRBD2 (5 bases each). V was cut by 5 bases and J by 0 bases, with 14 bases left in between. The CDR3 spans 15 residues. Germline V lookup: CDR1 SGHTA, CDR2 FQGNSA. The CDR3 sequence is CASSLNEGLSYEQYF. CDR3 nucleotide sequence: TGTGCCAGCAGCCTAAATGAGGGGCTCTCCTACGAGCAGTACTTC.

The J gene is TRBJ1-3, the V gene TRBV11-2; D is possibly TRBD1 (6 bases). V was shortened by 3 bases and J by 7 bases, with 13 bases between the two germline ends. Germline V gene lookup returns CDR1 SGHAT and CDR2 FQNNGV. The length of the CDR3 is 14 residues. The DNA for the CDR3 is TGTGCCAGCAGCTTCAACACGCAGGGGAACACCATATATTTT. Translation: CASSFNTQGNTIYF.

The J gene is TRBJ2-5, the V gene TRBV4-2; D possibly corresponds to TRBD2 (5 bases). CDR1 is LGHNA and CDR2 is YNFKEQ in the germline V gene. V lost 2 bases to trimming and J lost 9 bases, with 13 bases between them. This CDR3 has 13 amino acids. In DNA, the CDR3 is TGTGCCAGCAGCCAAAGGCTCTCCGGGGCCCAGTACTTC. Translating it yields CASSQRLSGAQYF.

This clone turned up a few times. The chain links TRBV5-1 to TRBJ2-1, with TRBD2 matching over 7 bases. V trimming: 0 bases; J trimming: 7 bases; junction bases outside the gene matches: 10. The CDR3 length is 16 residues. From germline, CDR1 is SGHRS and CDR2 YFSETQ. This CDR3 is CASSLEGDYRINEQFF. The CDR3 bases are TGCGCCAGCAGCTTGGAAGGGGACTATCGCATAAATGAGCAGTTCTTC.

The CDR3 region is CASSYPSIGTGGTNTEAFF. The CDR3 DNA follows: TGTGCCAGCAGTTACCCCTCGATAGGGACAGGGGGCACGAACACTGAAGCTTTCTTT. This sequence joins TRBV6-2 or TRBV6-3 and TRBJ1-1, with 12 bases matching TRBD1. The V and J ends lost 2 bases and 1 base, in that order; junction bases with no gene match: 11. The CDR3 runs 19 residues. Germline-derived CDR1 and CDR2 are MNHEY and SVGEGT.

The gene calls are TRBV7-9 and TRBJ2-1; TRBD2 matches 10 bases. Germline CDR1 reads SEHNR; CDR2 reads FQNEAQ (reference sequence). V lost 1 base and J lost 4; bases outside the gene matches: 4. This CDR3 contains 16 residues. CDR3 coding DNA: TGTGCCAGCAGCTTAGGGGCTAGCGGGGGATACAATGAGCAGTTCTTC. Translation gives CASSLGASGGYNEQFF. Full variable domain (outside the CDR3, taken from reference TRBV7-9 and TRBJ2-1): DTGVSQNPRHKITKRGQNVTFRCDPISEHNRLYWYRQTLGQGPEFLTYFQNEAQLEKSRLLSDRFSAERPKGSFSTLEIQRTEQGDSAMYLCASSLGASGGYNEQFFGPGTRLTVL.

This clone is a singleton in its sample. The genes are TRBV20-1 and TRBJ2-5, with a tentative D call TRBD2 (5 bases). CDR1 is DFQATT, CDR2 SNEGSKA, per germline (reference sequence). This CDR3 contains 14 residues. The V gene lost 3 bases and the J gene lost 1 base, with 12 bases spanning the gap. Written as DNA, the CDR3 is TGCAGTGCTAGTTGGGCTAGCCCCCAAGAGACCCAGTACTTC. This translates into CSASWASPQETQYF.

The genes are TRBV19 and TRBJ1-3; D uncertain. V gave up 2 bases and J gave up 0 bases, with 8 bases separating them. This CDR3 has 15 amino acids. The germline gives CDR1 LNHDA, CDR2 SQIVND (reference sequence). The CDR3 reads CASSIQASSGNTIYF. CDR3 coding DNA: TGTGCCAGTAGTATACAGGCAAGCTCTGGAAACACCATATATTTT.

This chain connects TRBV7-2 to TRBJ1-5, with D perhaps matching TRBD1 (5 bases). Germline V CDR1 and CDR2: SGHTA, FQGNSA. V dropped 5 bases and J dropped 4 bases, with 18 bases sitting between them. The CDR3 has 16 amino acids. CDR3 sequence reads: CASSPTNRQLNQPQHF. In DNA form, the CDR3 reads TGTGCCAGCAGCCCCACTAATCGACAGCTTAATCAGCCCCAGCATTTT. Supplemented by reference TRBV7-2 and TRBJ1-5, the full variable domain reads GAGVSQSPSNKVTEKGKDVELRCDPISGHTALYWYRQSLGQGLEFLIYFQGNSAPDKSGLPSDRFSAERTGGSVSTLTIQRTQQEDSAVYLCASSPTNRQLNQPQHFGDGTRLSIL.

This clone was seen only once. The genes are TRBV18 and TRBJ2-5; perhaps D is TRBD1 or TRBD2 (5 bases each). Germline loops: CDR1 KGHSH, CDR2 LQKENI. V lost 2 bases to trimming and J lost 1 base, with 14 bases between them. This CDR3 has 16 residues. The CDR3 protein is CASSPYVGRLQETQYF. The CDR3, as DNA: TGTGCCAGCTCACCATATGTGGGACGCCTCCAAGAGACCCAGTACTTC. The full variable domain, completed using reference TRBV18 and TRBJ2-5, is NAGVMQNPRHLVRRRGQEARLRCSPMKGHSHVYWYRQLPEEGLKFMVYLQKENIIDESGMPKERFSAEFPKEGPSILRIQQVVRGDSAAYFCASSPYVGRLQETQYFGPGTRLLVL.

J is TRBJ2-7 and V is TRBV7-2; 7 bases agree with TRBD1. This CDR3 is built from 13 residues. The J segment lost 9 bases and the V segment lost 4 bases, leaving 9 bases of the junction unmatched. Germline CDR1 is SGHTA and CDR2 is FQGNSA. CDR3 sequence: CASSSAGQARQYF. The CDR3 coding sequence is TGTGCCAGCAGCTCAGCAGGACAGGCGCGGCAGTACTTC.

The J gene is TRBJ1-2, the V gene TRBV5-5, with TRBD1 matching over 7 bases. In germline, CDR1 is SGHKS, CDR2 YYEKEE (reference sequence). CDR3 length: 15 residues. Trimming cost V 5 bases and J 0 bases; bases outside gene matches: 7. CDR3 nucleotides: TGTGCCAGCAGAGATTCCACAGGGGCTAACTATGGCTACACCTTC. Protein sequence: CASRDSTGANYGYTF.

This clone was counted once. This chain joins TRBV30 and TRBJ2-7; 10 positions match TRBD1. The trim removed 5 bases at V and 2 bases at J, leaving 0 bases unmatched. The CDR3 contains 12 residues. The germline V gene has CDR1 GTSNPN and CDR2 SVGIG (reference sequence). CDR3: CAWGQGAYEQYF. The CDR3 DNA reads as TGTGCCTGGGGACAGGGGGCCTACGAGCAGTACTTC.

This chain links TRBV4-3 with TRBJ2-7, with 8 bases that match TRBD2. V lost 4 bases, J lost 1 base, and 12 bases stayed unmatched. CDR3 size: 17 residues. Germline-derived CDR1 and CDR2 are LGHNA and YSLEER. The CDR3 DNA reads TGCGCCAGCAGCCTAGGACTAGCTACTTACCTTTCCTACGAGCAGTACTTC. Its translation: CASSLGLATYLSYEQYF.

This chain uses TRBV7-9 with TRBJ2-5; 8 positions match TRBD2. This CDR3 comprises 18 residues. Germline CDR1 SEHNR, CDR2 FQNEAQ (reference sequence). The V segment lost 2 bases and the J segment 4 bases; nucleotides outside the gene matches: 15. CDR3 nucleotides: TGTGCCAGCAGCTTAAAATTGAGGGGTCGGGGGGGACGAGAGACCCAGTACTTC. Translation: CASSLKLRGRGGRETQYF.